These T cell receptor beta chains were read from a single sample in a study of beta chain features in type 1 diabetes. Profiled with immunoSEQ multiplex PCR; TCRdb holds only in-frame clones, not every one. The table records 300,000 to 400,000 clones, roughly 12% of them present only once. Sequencing used naive CD4+ T cells from blood. Receptors originate from a man between 18 and 35 years old in good health. Each CDR3 is given with its conserved first and last residue. The D gene is left open where the match is weak. Some rows have no size entry. The others give once, few or many, or a class for an expanded clone.

>TRBV15|-|TRBJ2-7|TRBD2
CATQSREGPYEQYF
TGTGCCACCCAATCACGGGAGGGCCCGTACGAGCAGTACTTC
>TRBV6-5|few|TRBJ2-5|TRBD2
CASRGGVAGETQYF
TGTGCCAGCAGGGGGGGGGTGGCAGGTGAGACCCAGTACTTC
>TRBV5-1|few|TRBJ2-7|TRBD2
CASSLVLAGNYEQYF
TGCGCCAGCAGCTTGGTTCTAGCGGGAAACTACGAGCAGTACTTC
>TRBV6-5|few|TRBJ1-3|-
CASSPGGNTIYF
TGTGCCAGCAGCCCAGGGGGAAACACCATATATTTT
>TRBV7-9|-|TRBJ2-3|-
CASSSLAGEASTDTQYF
TGTGCCAGCAGCTCCCTCGCGGGCGAGGCTAGCACAGATACGCAGTATTTT
>TRBV29-1|few|TRBJ1-1|-
CSVLKPGGTEAFF
TGCAGCGTTTTGAAGCCGGGGGGCACTGAAGCTTTCTTT
>TRBV11-2|-|TRBJ1-6|TRBD1
CASSTITGETNNSPLHF
TGTGCCAGCAGCACGATCACAGGGGAAACGAATAATTCACCCCTCCACTTT
>TRBV5-4|few|TRBJ2-2|TRBD2
CASIPSGGEELFF
TGTGCCAGCATTCCCTCTGGGGGGGAGGAGCTGTTTTTT
>TRBV28|few|TRBJ1-2|-
CASTADRGGAWGYTF
TGTGCCAGCACCGCGGATCGTGGGGGCGCGTGGGGCTACACCTTC
>TRBV30|few|TRBJ2-5|TRBD2
CASFRGVGETQYF
TGTGCCTCCTTCCGGGGGGTAGGGGAGACCCAGTACTTC
>TRBV28|-|TRBJ1-2|-
CASSLFPQGGYTF
TGTGCCAGCAGTTTATTTCCGCAGGGTGGCTACACCTTC
>TRBV5-6|-|TRBJ2-5|-
CASSLGRQETQYF
TGTGCCAGCAGCTTGGGCCGGCAAGAGACCCAGTACTTC
>TRBV19|few|TRBJ1-2|-
CASRGETANYGYTF
TGTGCCAGTAGGGGCGAGACAGCTAACTATGGCTACACCTTC
>TRBV4-2|few|TRBJ2-1|-
CASSLRFSNEQFF
TGTGCCAGCAGCTTGAGGTTTAGCAATGAGCAGTTCTTC
>TRBV2|-|TRBJ2-1|-
CASSERQKQFF
TGTGCCAGCAGTGAACGTCAGAAGCAGTTCTTC
>TRBV5-1|few|TRBJ1-4|-
CASSKDSRATNEKLFF
TGCGCCAGCAGCAAGGACAGCCGTGCAACTAATGAAAAACTGTTTTTT
>TRBV6-5|few|TRBJ1-5|-
CASSRVSNQPQHF
TGTGCCAGCAGCCGGGTGAGCAATCAGCCCCAGCATTTT
>TRBV7-9|few|TRBJ2-5|-
CASRNSGNQETQYF
TGTGCCAGCAGGAATAGCGGCAACCAAGAGACCCAGTACTTC
>TRBV7-9|-|TRBJ2-7|TRBD1
CASSPTGYEQYF
TGTGCCAGCAGCCCGACAGGGTACGAGCAGTACTTC
>TRBV30|-|TRBJ1-2|-
CAWSPHYGYTF
TGTGCCTGGAGTCCCCATTATGGCTACACCTTC
>TRBV7-2|few|TRBJ1-1|-
CASSLAPVNTEAFF
TGTGCCAGCAGCTTAGCGCCGGTGAACACTGAAGCTTTCTTT
>TRBV5-6|-|TRBJ1-1|TRBD1
CASSFEDRVVGAFF
TGTGCCAGCAGCTTCGAGGACAGGGTAGTCGGAGCTTTCTTT
>TRBV28|few|TRBJ2-5|TRBD2
CASRPREGGTQYF
TGTGCCAGCAGGCCGCGGGAGGGAGGGACCCAGTACTTC
>TRBV5-1|-|TRBJ1-1|-
CASSVRVNTEAFF
TGCGCCAGCAGCGTCAGGGTCAACACTGAAGCTTTCTTT
>TRBV4-1|-|TRBJ1-5|TRBD1
CASSLSSRGGSNQPQHF
TGCGCCAGCAGCCTTTCTAGCAGAGGGGGCAGCAATCAGCCCCAGCATTTT
>TRBV4-1|few|TRBJ2-5|-
CASSQVGVSGETQYF
TGCGCCAGCAGCCAAGTAGGCGTATCGGGGGAGACCCAGTACTTC
>TRBV7-2|few|TRBJ1-1|-
CASSLRGNTEAFF
TGTGCCAGCAGCTTAAGAGGGAACACTGAAGCTTTCTTT
>TRBV6-6|-|TRBJ2-3|-
CASSSSGDTQYF
TGTGCCAGCAGTTCATCCGGGGATACGCAGTATTTT
>TRBV25-1|-|TRBJ2-1|-
CATTLSGLSGNEQFF
TGTGCCACCACCCTATCTGGGCTCTCCGGCAATGAGCAGTTCTTC
>TRBV11-3|-|TRBJ1-5|TRBD1
CASSLVPTGGQPQHF
TGTGCCAGCAGCCTAGTCCCAACAGGGGGACAGCCCCAGCATTTT
>TRBV6-5|-|TRBJ1-2|-
CASSSQGLGYTF
TGTGCCAGCAGTTCTCAGGGGCTGGGCTACACCTTC
>TRBV15|few|TRBJ2-5|TRBD1
CATSRASGQVEETQYF
TGTGCCACCAGCAGGGCCTCGGGACAGGTTGAAGAGACCCAGTACTTC
>TRBV7-2|-|TRBJ2-3|-
CASSLRLAKDTQYF
TGTGCCAGCAGCTTAAGGCTAGCAAAAGATACGCAGTATTTT
>TRBV5-4|-|TRBJ2-5|-
CASSLDPTAQETQYF
TGTGCCAGCAGCTTGGATCCGACAGCTCAAGAGACCCAGTACTTC
>TRBV11-3|-|TRBJ2-3|TRBD2
CASSGTRDTQYF
TGTGCCAGCAGCGGGACTAGAGATACGCAGTATTTT
>TRBV7-9|-|TRBJ2-7|-
CASSLRQSSYEQYF
TGTGCCAGCAGCCTAAGACAGAGCTCCTACGAGCAGTACTTC
>TRBV28|-|TRBJ1-4|-
CATNPGFMEKLFF
TGTGCCACCAATCCGGGTTTTATGGAAAAACTGTTTTTT
>TRBV18|-|TRBJ2-7|-
CASSPQSVSYEQYF
TGTGCCAGCTCACCACAGTCGGTTTCCTACGAGCAGTACTTC
>TRBV7-9|few|TRBJ2-7|TRBD2
CASSPPPTSRSYEQYF
TGTGCCAGCAGCCCACCCCCGACTAGCAGATCCTACGAGCAGTACTTC
>TRBV7-9|few|TRBJ2-1|TRBD2
CASSSRTSGRGPSYNEQFF
TGTGCCAGCAGCTCTCGGACTAGCGGGAGAGGACCGTCCTACAATGAGCAGTTCTTC
>TRBV28|-|TRBJ2-7|TRBD1
CASSLLPGQGSEQYF
TGTGCCAGCAGTCTCCTGCCGGGACAGGGTTCCGAGCAGTACTTC
>TRBV7-9|few|TRBJ2-2|-
CASSLVQASNTGELFF
TGTGCCAGCAGCTTAGTACAGGCCTCGAACACCGGGGAGCTGTTTTTT
>TRBV7-9|-|TRBJ1-5|-
CASSQGRADGNQPQHF
TGTGCCAGCAGCCAGGGGAGGGCAGACGGCAATCAGCCCCAGCATTTT
>TRBV5-1|-|TRBJ2-1|-
CASSLGQSQYNEQFF
TGCGCCAGCAGCCTAGGACAGTCCCAATACAATGAGCAGTTCTTC
>TRBV6-5|few|TRBJ2-2|-
CASSPGVGELFF
TGTGCCAGCAGCCCAGGGGTCGGGGAGCTGTTTTTT
>TRBV28|few|TRBJ2-6|TRBD1
CASSTLGQIAGANVLTF
TGTGCCAGCAGCACCTTGGGACAGATCGCTGGGGCCAACGTCCTGACTTTC
>TRBV6-6|few|TRBJ2-4|-
CASTNGGRDAKNIQYF
TGTGCCAGCACCAATGGGGGCAGGGACGCCAAAAACATTCAGTACTTC
>TRBV14|-|TRBJ2-1|TRBD1
CASSQKSLVGGDRSSYNEQFF
TGTGCCAGCAGCCAAAAGTCGCTAGTTGGCGGGGACAGGAGCTCCTACAATGAGCAGTTCTTC
>TRBV7-8|few|TRBJ2-5|TRBD2
CASSSVRGRAIETQYF
TGTGCCAGCAGCTCGGTGCGGGGGAGGGCTATAGAGACCCAGTACTTC
>TRBV29-1|few|TRBJ2-7|TRBD1
CSVVLSGQGYYEQYF
TGCAGCGTTGTTTTGTCGGGACAGGGCTACTACGAGCAGTACTTC
>TRBV4-1|-|TRBJ1-5|TRBD1
CASSQVRTGGAEPQHF
TGCGCCAGCAGCCAAGTCAGGACAGGGGGTGCGGAGCCCCAGCATTTT
>TRBV2|-|TRBJ2-2|-
CASTPWGQTAGELFF
TGTGCCAGCACCCCATGGGGGCAGACGGCCGGGGAGCTGTTTTTT